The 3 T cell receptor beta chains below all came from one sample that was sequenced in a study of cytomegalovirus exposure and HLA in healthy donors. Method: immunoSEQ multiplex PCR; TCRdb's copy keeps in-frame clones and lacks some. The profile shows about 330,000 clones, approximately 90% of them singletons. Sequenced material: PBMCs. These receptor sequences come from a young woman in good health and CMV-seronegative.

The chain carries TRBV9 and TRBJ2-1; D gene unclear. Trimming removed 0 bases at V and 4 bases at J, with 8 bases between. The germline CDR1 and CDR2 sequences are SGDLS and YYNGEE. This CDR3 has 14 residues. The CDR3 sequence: CASSVDSSYNEQFF. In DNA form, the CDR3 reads TGTGCCAGCAGCGTAGATTCCTCTTACAATGAGCAGTTCTTC. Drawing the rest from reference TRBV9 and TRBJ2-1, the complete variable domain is DSGVTQTPKHLITATGQRVTLRCSPRSGDLSVYWYQQSLDQGLQFLIQYYNGEERAKGNILERFSAQQFPDLHSELNLSSLELGDSALYFCASSVDSSYNEQFFGPGTRLTVL.

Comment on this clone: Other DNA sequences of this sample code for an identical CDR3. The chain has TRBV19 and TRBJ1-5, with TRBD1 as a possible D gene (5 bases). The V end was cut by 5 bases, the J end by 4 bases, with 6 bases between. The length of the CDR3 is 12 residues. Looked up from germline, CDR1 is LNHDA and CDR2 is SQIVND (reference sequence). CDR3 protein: CASSGGNQPQHF. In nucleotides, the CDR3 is TGTGCCAGTAGTGGGGGGAATCAGCCCCAGCATTTT.

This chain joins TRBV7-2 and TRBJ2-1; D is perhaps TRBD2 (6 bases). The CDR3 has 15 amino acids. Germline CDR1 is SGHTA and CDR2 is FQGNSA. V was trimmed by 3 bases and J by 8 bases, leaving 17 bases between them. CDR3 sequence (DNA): TGTGCCAGCAGCTTTTCCCCGGGGGTGGTGGATGAGCAGTTCTTC. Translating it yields CASSFSPGVVDEQFF.